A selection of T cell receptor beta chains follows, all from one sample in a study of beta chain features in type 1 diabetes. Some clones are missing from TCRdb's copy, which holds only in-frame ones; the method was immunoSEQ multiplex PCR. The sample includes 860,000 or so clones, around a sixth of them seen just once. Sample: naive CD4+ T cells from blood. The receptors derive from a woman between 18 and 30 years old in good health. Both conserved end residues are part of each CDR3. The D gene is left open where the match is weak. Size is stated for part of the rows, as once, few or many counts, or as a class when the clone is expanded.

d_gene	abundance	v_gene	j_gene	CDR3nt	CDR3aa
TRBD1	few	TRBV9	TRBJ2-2	TGTGCCAGCAGCGTCCCCGGGACAGGGAACACCGGGGAGCTGTTTTTT	CASSVPGTGNTGELFF
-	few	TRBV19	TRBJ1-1	TGTGCCAGTAGTACCGGAAGGGCGGGCACTGAAGCTTTCTTT	CASSTGRAGTEAFF
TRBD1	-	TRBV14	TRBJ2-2	TGTGCCAGCAGCCAAGCGGGACAGGGATCCACCGGGGAGCTGTTTTTT	CASSQAGQGSTGELFF
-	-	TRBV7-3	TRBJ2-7	TGTGCCAGCAGCTTAACTTCCGGCAGTCGCTACGAGCAGTACTTC	CASSLTSGSRYEQYF
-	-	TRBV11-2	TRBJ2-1	TGTGCCAGCAGCTCTAGTCTTTACTACAATGAGCAGTTCTTC	CASSSSLYYNEQFF
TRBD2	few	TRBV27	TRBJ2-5	TGTGCCAGCAGTTTTCGGCTAGCGGGGGTGGGGACCCAGTACTTC	CASSFRLAGVGTQYF
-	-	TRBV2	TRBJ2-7	TGTGCCAGCAGGGGAGCGAACTACGAGCAGTACTTC	CASRGANYEQYF
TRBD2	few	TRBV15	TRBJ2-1	TGTGCCACCAGCACAAGACTAGCGGGGTACAATGAGCAGTTCTTC	CATSTRLAGYNEQFF
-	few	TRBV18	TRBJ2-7	TGTGCCAGCTCAACCCCGAAAACAGGGACCTACGAGCAGTACTTC	CASSTPKTGTYEQYF
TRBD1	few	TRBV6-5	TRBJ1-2	TGTGCCAGCAGTCAAGGACAGGGACCTGGCTACACCTTC	CASSQGQGPGYTF
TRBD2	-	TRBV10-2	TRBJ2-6	TGCGCCAGCAGTGAAAGACTAGCGGGTATCTCTGGGGCCAACGTCCTGACTTTC	CASSERLAGISGANVLTF
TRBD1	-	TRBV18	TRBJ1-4	TGTGCCAGCTCACCACTACAACTCGCGGGACAGGGTAATGAAAAACTGTTTTTT	CASSPLQLAGQGNEKLFF
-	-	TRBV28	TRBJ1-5	TGTGCCAGCAGTTCCGACAGAAAAAATCAGCCCCAGCATTTT	CASSSDRKNQPQHF
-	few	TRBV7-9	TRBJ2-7	TGTGCCAGCACCTTAGGGGGTGGGATCTCCTACGAGCAGTACTTC	CASTLGGGISYEQYF
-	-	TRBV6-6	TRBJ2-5	TGTGCCAGCAACATCGCCCGGGACTTGCCTGAGACCCAGTACTTC	CASNIARDLPETQYF
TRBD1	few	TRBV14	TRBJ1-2	TGTGCCAGCACCCTCACTTGGCGGGACAGGAAGCTTCTTAGCTATGGCTACACCTTC	CASTLTWRDRKLLSYGYTF
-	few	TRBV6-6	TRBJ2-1	TGTGCCAGCGGGCGCCAGGGGGCTAGCGGGTACGATGAGCAGTTCTTC	CASGRQGASGYDEQFF
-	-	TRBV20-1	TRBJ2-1	TGCAGTGCTAGGAAGGGACGGCAGTTCTTC	CSARKGRQFF
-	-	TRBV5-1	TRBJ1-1	TGCGCCAGCAGCTCCGAGATGAACACTGAAGCTTTCTTT	CASSSEMNTEAFF
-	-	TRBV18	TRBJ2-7	TGTGCCAGCTCACCATTTCTGGGGGTTACCTACGAGCAGTACTTC	CASSPFLGVTYEQYF
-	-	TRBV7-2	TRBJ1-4	TGTGCCAGCAGCTCCTACAGGAGAGCGCACGAAAAACTGTTTTTT	CASSSYRRAHEKLFF
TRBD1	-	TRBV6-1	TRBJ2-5	TGTGCCAGCAGTGTGCGGACAGGGAGTCAGACCCAGTACTTC	CASSVRTGSQTQYF
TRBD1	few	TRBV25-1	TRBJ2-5	TGTGCCAGCACTCGGACAGGGGGGGAGACCCAGTACTTC	CASTRTGGETQYF
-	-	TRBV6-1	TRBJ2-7	TGTGCCAGCCTATATCTGATTGGAAGCTCCTACGAGCAGTACTTC	CASLYLIGSSYEQYF
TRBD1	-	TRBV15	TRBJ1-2	TGTGCCACCAGCAGAGGTGGACAGGGGGCTGGTGGCTACACCTTC	CATSRGGQGAGGYTF
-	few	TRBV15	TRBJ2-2	TGTGCCACCAGTAAGAACACCGGGGAGCTGTTTTTT	CATSKNTGELFF
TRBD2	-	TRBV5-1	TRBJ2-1	TGCGCCAGCAGCCCCCTGGGGACTAGCTACAATGAGCAGTTCTTC	CASSPLGTSYNEQFF
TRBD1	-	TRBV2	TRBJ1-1	TGTGCCAGCCAGACAGGGTATAGGACTGAAGCTTTCTTT	CASQTGYRTEAFF
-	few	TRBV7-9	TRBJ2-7	TGTGCCAGCAGACCCGAGGAGACCTACGAGCAGTACTTC	CASRPEETYEQYF
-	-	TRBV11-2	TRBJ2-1	TGTGCCAGCAGCTTACAGGGCCAAGCCTACAATGAGCAGTTCTTC	CASSLQGQAYNEQFF
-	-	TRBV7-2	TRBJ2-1	TGTGCCAGCAGCCCCCAACTCGGCAATGAGCAGTTCTTC	CASSPQLGNEQFF
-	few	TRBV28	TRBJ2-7	TGTGCCAGCAGTTTAAGCGGGCGGGGACCCTACGAGCAGTACTTC	CASSLSGRGPYEQYF
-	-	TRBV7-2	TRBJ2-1	TGTGCCAGCAGATTCGGGCATGAGCAGTTCTTC	CASRFGHEQFF
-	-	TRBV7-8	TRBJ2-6	TGTGCCAGCAGCTTAGGGGGATCGGGCGCTGGGGCCAACGTCCTGACTTTC	CASSLGGSGAGANVLTF
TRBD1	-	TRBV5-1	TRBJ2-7	TGCGCCAGCAGCCTGCACAGGGGTTTGCTTTACGAGCAGTACTTC	CASSLHRGLLYEQYF
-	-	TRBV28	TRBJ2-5	TGTGCCAGAGATGGGGGGGCCTCAGGGGTTCAAGAGACCCAGTACTTC	CARDGGASGVQETQYF
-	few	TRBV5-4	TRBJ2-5	TGTGCCAGCAGCTTGCGCTACCAAGAGACCCAGTACTTC	CASSLRYQETQYF
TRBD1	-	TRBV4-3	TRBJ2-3	TGCGCCAGCAGCCAGGACAGGGGGCTTAGCACAGATACGCAGTATTTT	CASSQDRGLSTDTQYF
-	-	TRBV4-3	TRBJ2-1	TGCGCCAGCAGCCCAACTAGCAGAAGGTCCTTGGCGTTCTTC	CASSPTSRRSLAFF
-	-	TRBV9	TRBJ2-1	TGTGCCAGCAGCCCCCCCGGGGGCTTCTCCTACAATGAGCAGTTCTTC	CASSPPGGFSYNEQFF
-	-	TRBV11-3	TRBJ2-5	TGTGCCAGCAGCTTAAATGGAGAAGAGACCCAGTACTTC	CASSLNGEETQYF
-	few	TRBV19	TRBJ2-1	TGTGCCAGTATGGGGACTTCGCTAAATGAGCAGTTCTTC	CASMGTSLNEQFF
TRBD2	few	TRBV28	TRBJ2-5	TGTGCCAGCAGTCTCGGGACTAGCGGTAAAGAGACCCAGTACTTC	CASSLGTSGKETQYF
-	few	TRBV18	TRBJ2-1	TGTGCCAGCTCACCGAAGACAGGGACTTACAATGAGCAGTTCTTC	CASSPKTGTYNEQFF
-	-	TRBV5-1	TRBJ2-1	TGCGCCAGCAGCTTCGGGGGACACAATGAGCAGTTCTTC	CASSFGGHNEQFF
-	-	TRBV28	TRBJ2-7	TGTGCCAGCACCTCGGGTGGGACCTCCTACGAGCAGTACTTC	CASTSGGTSYEQYF
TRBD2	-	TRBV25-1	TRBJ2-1	TGTGCCAGCAGTAGCGGGATGGGGGACAATGAGCAGTTCTTC	CASSSGMGDNEQFF
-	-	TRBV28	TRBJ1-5	TGTGCCAGCAGTTTCCCGCAGAGTCATCAGCCCCAGCATTTT	CASSFPQSHQPQHF
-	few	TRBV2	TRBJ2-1	TGTGCCAGCAGTTTACGGACAGAGTACAATGAGCAGTTCTTC	CASSLRTEYNEQFF
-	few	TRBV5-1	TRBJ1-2	TGCGCCAGCATATTGACACCCGGGACGTATCTTGGCTACACCTTC	CASILTPGTYLGYTF
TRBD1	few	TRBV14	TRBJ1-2	TGTGCCAGCAGCCAAGGGACAGGTCCAAACTATGGCTACACCTTC	CASSQGTGPNYGYTF
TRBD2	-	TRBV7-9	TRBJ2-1	TGTGCCAGCAGCCCGTTACCCACTAGCGGGAACCACAATGAGCAGTTCTTC	CASSPLPTSGNHNEQFF
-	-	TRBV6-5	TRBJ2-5	TGTGCCAGCAGTCCTCGGGAGTTTCAGTACTTC	CASSPREFQYF
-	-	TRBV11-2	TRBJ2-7	TGTGCCAGCAGACAACTCAGCACCTACGAGCAGTACTTC	CASRQLSTYEQYF